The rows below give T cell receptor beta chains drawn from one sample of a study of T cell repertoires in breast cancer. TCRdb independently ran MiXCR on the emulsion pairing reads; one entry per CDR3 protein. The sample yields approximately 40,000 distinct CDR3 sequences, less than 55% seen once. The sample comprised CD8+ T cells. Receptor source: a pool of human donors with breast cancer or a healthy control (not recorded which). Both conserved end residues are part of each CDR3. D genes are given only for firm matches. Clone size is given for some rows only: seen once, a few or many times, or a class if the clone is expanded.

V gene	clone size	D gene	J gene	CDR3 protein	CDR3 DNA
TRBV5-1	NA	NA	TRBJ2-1	CASSPQGYNEQFF	TGCGCCAGCAGCCCCCAAGGCTACAATGAGCAGTTCTTC
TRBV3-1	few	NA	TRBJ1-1	CASNRDSQKNTEAFF	TGTGCCAGCAATAGGGACTCACAGAAGAACACTGAAGCTTTCTTT
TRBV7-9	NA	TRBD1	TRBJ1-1	CASSPGGELIEAFF	TGTGCCAGCAGCCCAGGGGGGGAGCTTATTGAAGCTTTCTTT
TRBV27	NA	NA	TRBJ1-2	CASSPGGTSPGYTF	TGTGCCAGCAGTCCAGGCGGGACCTCTCCTGGCTACACCTTC
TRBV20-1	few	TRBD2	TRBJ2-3	CSAGLAGGPTDTQYF	TGCAGTGCTGGGTTAGCGGGAGGGCCAACAGATACGCAGTATTTT
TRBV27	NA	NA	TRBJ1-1	CASSFTGNAEAFF	TGTGCCAGCAGTTTCACAGGGAACGCTGAAGCTTTCTTT
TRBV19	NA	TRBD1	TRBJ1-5	CASSIRQGAVNQPQHF	TGTGCCAGTAGTATCCGGCAGGGGGCTGTTAATCAGCCCCAGCATTTT
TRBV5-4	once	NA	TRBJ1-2	CASSLPGTEQNGYTF	TGTGCCAGCAGCTTGCCCGGGACCGAACAGAATGGCTACACCTTC
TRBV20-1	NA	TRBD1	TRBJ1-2	CSARDSRGGLVGYTF	TGCAGTGCTAGAGATTCGAGAGGGGGCCTTGTTGGCTACACCTTC
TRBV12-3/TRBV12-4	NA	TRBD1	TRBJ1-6	CASSLATGKDSPLHF	TGTGCCAGCAGTTTGGCGACAGGGAAGGATTCACCCCTCCACTTT
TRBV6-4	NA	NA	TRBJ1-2	CASSDSPEANYGYTF	TGTGCCAGCAGTGACTCCCCGGAAGCTAACTATGGCTACACCTTC
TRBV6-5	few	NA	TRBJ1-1	CASSSDSAEENTEAFF	TGTGCCAGCAGTTCGGACAGTGCGGAGGAGAACACTGAAGCTTTCTTT
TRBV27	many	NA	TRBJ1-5	CASSLSGQGANQPQHF	TGTGCCAGCAGTTTATCTGGCCAGGGAGCTAATCAGCCCCAGCATTTT
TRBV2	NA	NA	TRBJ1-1	CASSGGQGINTEAFF	TGTGCCAGCAGTGGGGGACAAGGGATAAACACTGAAGCTTTCTTT
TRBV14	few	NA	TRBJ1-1	CASSHPGLGSEAFF	TGTGCCAGCAGCCACCCGGGGTTGGGGTCGGAAGCTTTCTTT
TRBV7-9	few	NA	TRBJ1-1	CASSFRAGLNTEAFF	TGTGCCAGCAGCTTCCGGGCAGGGCTGAACACTGAAGCTTTCTTT
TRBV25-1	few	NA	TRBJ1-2	CASSPGVGGKANYGYTF	TGTGCCAGCAGTCCCGGAGTTGGGGGCAAAGCTAACTATGGCTACACCTTC
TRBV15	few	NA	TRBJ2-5	CATSPKGGGRFTNTYQETQYF	TGTGCCACCAGCCCTAAGGGGGGGGGCAGATTCACGAACACTTACCAAGAGACCCAGTACTTC
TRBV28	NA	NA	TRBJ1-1	CASSGVAVTEAFF	TGTGCCAGCTCGGGGGTAGCGGTCACTGAAGCTTTCTTT
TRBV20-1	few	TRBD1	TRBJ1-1	CSLTRDRGNTEAFF	TGCAGTCTGACCAGGGACAGGGGGAACACTGAAGCTTTCTTT
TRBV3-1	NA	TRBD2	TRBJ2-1	CASSSRTSGYSYEQFF	TGTGCCAGCAGCAGCCGGACTAGCGGGTACAGTTATGAGCAGTTCTTC
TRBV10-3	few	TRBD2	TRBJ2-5	CAISDLAGEETQYF	TGTGCCATCAGTGACCTAGCGGGGGAAGAGACCCAGTACTTC
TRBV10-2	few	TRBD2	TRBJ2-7	CASHGGGSSYEQYF	TGCGCCAGCCATGGGGGGGGGAGCTCCTACGAGCAGTACTTC
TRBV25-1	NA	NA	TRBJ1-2	CASSPRWDGGYTF	TGTGCCAGCAGTCCGAGGTGGGATGGTGGCTACACCTTC
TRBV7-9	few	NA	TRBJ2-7	CASSEQEGPFYEQYF	TGTGCCAGCAGCGAGCAGGAGGGGCCCTTCTACGAGCAGTACTTC
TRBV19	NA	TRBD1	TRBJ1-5	CASNQDRGRNQPQHF	TGTGCCAGTAACCAGGACAGGGGAAGAAATCAGCCCCAGCATTTT
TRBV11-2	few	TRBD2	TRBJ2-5	CASSLDRLAGQETQYF	TGTGCCAGCAGCTTAGATCGGCTAGCGGGACAAGAGACCCAGTACTTC
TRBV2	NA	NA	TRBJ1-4	CASRATVSNEKLFF	TGTGCCAGCAGGGCGACAGTTTCTAATGAAAAACTGTTTTTT
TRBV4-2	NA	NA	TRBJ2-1	CASSQDTRGSYNEQFF	TGTGCCAGCAGCCAAGATACTCGGGGATCCTACAATGAGCAGTTCTTC
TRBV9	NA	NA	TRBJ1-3	CASTPAGYYARNTIYF	TGTGCCAGCACCCCAGCGGGCTATTATGCAAGAAACACCATATATTTT
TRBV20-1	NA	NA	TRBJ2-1	CSARAAYSYNEQFF	TGCAGTGCTAGAGCGGCTTATTCCTACAATGAGCAGTTCTTC
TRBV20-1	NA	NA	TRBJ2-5	CSAGKGQKQETQYF	TGCAGTGCGGGGAAAGGACAGAAGCAAGAGACCCAGTACTTC
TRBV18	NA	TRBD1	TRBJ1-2	CASSLGQGINYGYTF	TGTGCCAGCTCACTGGGACAGGGCATTAACTATGGCTACACCTTC
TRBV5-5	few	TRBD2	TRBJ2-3	CASSPLAGGTSNTDTQYF	TGTGCCAGCAGCCCCCTAGCGGGAGGAACCTCAAACACAGATACGCAGTATTTT
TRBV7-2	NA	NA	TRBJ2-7	CASSLGRSSGTYEQYF	TGTGCCAGCAGCTTAGGGCGGAGTAGCGGTACCTACGAGCAGTACTTC
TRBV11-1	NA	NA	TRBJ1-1	CASSSSRGPNTEAFF	TGTGCCAGCAGCTCCTCTCGGGGACCGAACACTGAAGCTTTCTTT
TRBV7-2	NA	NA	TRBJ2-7	CASSLRPLDGEQYF	TGTGCCAGCAGCTTAAGGCCCCTCGATGGGGAGCAGTACTTC
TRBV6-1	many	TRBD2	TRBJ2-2	CASSTSPHGGAGIGELFF	TGTGCCAGCAGCACCTCTCCTCACGGGGGGGCAGGGATCGGGGAGCTGTTTTTT
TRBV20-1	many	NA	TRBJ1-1	CSAPPGSTEAFF	TGCAGTGCCCCTCCTGGGAGCACTGAAGCTTTCTTT